The present TCR beta chain was sequenced within a study of cytomegalovirus exposure and HLA in healthy donors. Findings and limits, study-wide: Rare sequences made up most TCRs, while some public TCRs were found in many donors. Another analysis was done later, and it associated over 15,000 TCR beta sequences with HLA alleles at 0.05 false discovery rate.

With 3 bases clipped from V and 4 bases from J, the junction kept 5 bases outside the gene matches. In germline, CDR1 is LNHDA, CDR2 SQIVND (reference sequence). CDR3 length: 14 residues. The PCR ran on 60 Vbeta and 13 Jbeta primers. The repertoire was sequenced with immunoSEQ multiplex PCR; TCRdb's copy has only in-frame clones and lacks some. The sample yields 95,000 to 150,000 clones, around two thirds seen once. Concerning this clone itself: Its antigen is unidentified.

This receptor was identified in a woman aged 40 to 50 in good health and CMV-seropositive. Sequencing was performed on PBMCs. This chain connects TRBV19 to TRBJ1-2; 7 positions match TRBD1. CDR3 in amino acids: CASSIPGQTYGYTF. CDR3 nucleotide sequence: TGTGCCAGTAGTATCCCGGGACAGACCTATGGCTACACCTTC.